A single sample is the source of the 32 T cell receptor beta chains below, sequenced in a study of beta chain features in type 1 diabetes. Of the isolated RNA, all was reverse transcribed, and so the sequenced material was expressed TCRB transcripts. Assay: immunoSEQ multiplex PCR; the TCRdb copy retains only in-frame clones and omits some. This table holds 130,000 to 150,000 clones, around 51% found once. Material: Tregs from blood. The receptor source for this set is a man between 18 and 35 years old in good health.

The rearrangement uses TRBV19 and TRBJ2-7, with D perhaps TRBD1 (6 bases). The CDR3 covers 14 residues. CDR1 and CDR2 from the germline V gene are LNHDA and SQIVND (reference sequence). The V gene lost 4 bases and the J gene lost 5 bases, with 15 bases spanning the gap. CDR3 sequence (DNA): TGTGCCAGTAGTAGAACCGGGACAAGGAACGAGCAGTACTTC. Translated: CASSRTGTRNEQYF.

Turning to this clone: The sample holds other DNA sequences that translate to the same CDR3. The chain recombines TRBV6-5 with TRBJ1-5; 9 nucleotides match TRBD1. The J segment lost 5 bases and the V segment lost 5 bases, leaving 1 base of the junction unmatched. The germline V gene encodes CDR1 MNHEY and CDR2 SVGAGI. CDR3 length: 13 amino acids. The CDR3 reads CASSRDRDQPQHF. The CDR3 DNA reads TGTGCCAGCAGTCGGGACAGGGATCAGCCCCAGCATTTT.

The genes are TRBV6-5 and TRBJ1-2; tentatively, D is TRBD1 (5 bases). The CDR3 runs 12 residues. The V end lost 8 bases, the J end lost 6 bases, and 13 bases lay between the germline ends. Germline loops: CDR1 MNHEY, CDR2 SVGAGI. DNA of the CDR3: TGTGCCAGCCTCGCGAAGGGGAATGGCTACACCTTC. Protein sequence: CASLAKGNGYTF.

The CDR3 region is CASSIVTGGTDTQYF. The CDR3 DNA reads as TGTGCCAGTAGTATAGTAACGGGAGGCACAGATACGCAGTATTTT. The chain has TRBV19 and TRBJ2-3; a weak D match, TRBD2 (6 bases). Per germline, CDR1 LNHDA and CDR2 SQIVND (reference sequence). The V and J ends lost 1 base and 1 base respectively, with 9 bases between them. The CDR3 contains 15 residues. Full variable domain (missing parts from reference TRBV19 and TRBJ2-3): DGGITQSPKYLFRKEGQNVTLSCEQNLNHDAMYWYRQDPGQGLRLIYYSQIVNDFQKGDIAEGYSVSREKKESFPLTVTSAQKNPTAFYLCASSIVTGGTDTQYFGPGTRLTVL.

This clone has only a few counts. The chain recombines TRBV11-2 with TRBJ2-7; 7 bases map to TRBD1. Germline CDR1 SGHAT, CDR2 FQNNGV. The V segment lost 1 base and the J segment 4 bases; nucleotides outside the gene matches: 10. The CDR3 has 16 amino acids. CDR3 region: CASSLGGQEQYYEQYF. CDR3 nucleotide sequence: TGTGCCAGCAGCTTAGGTGGACAGGAGCAGTATTACGAGCAGTACTTC.

This clone was observed a few times. This chain connects TRBV28 to TRBJ1-4; 10 nucleotides line up with TRBD1. The trim removed 2 bases at V and 11 bases at J, leaving 5 bases unmatched. CDR1 and CDR2 from the germline V gene are MDHEN and SYDVKM. This CDR3 contains 14 residues. CDR3 sequence (DNA): TGTGCCAGCAGTTTAACGGGACAGGGGAGGAAACTGTTTTTT. It codes for CASSLTGQGRKLFF.

The J gene is TRBJ2-1, the V gene TRBV4-3, with 10 bases identical to TRBD2. The V and J ends lost 4 bases and 6 bases, in that order; junction bases with no gene match: 9. Germline V gene lookup returns CDR1 LGHNA and CDR2 YSLEER. The CDR3 length is 16 residues. The DNA of the CDR3 is TGCGCCAGCAGCCGGGCGACGGCTAGCGGGGGCAATGAGCAGTTCTTC. Translated, it gives CASSRATASGGNEQFF.

This clone was observed a few times. V is TRBV7-2 and J is TRBJ2-1; 15 nucleotides line up with TRBD2. Germline V lookup: CDR1 SGHTA, CDR2 FQGNSA. The CDR3 runs 14 residues. V dropped 8 bases and J dropped 9; count of bases not matched to a gene: 5. The CDR3 DNA is TGTGCCAGCCGATGGACTAGCGGGAGGGCTGAGCAGTTCTTC. Translation gives CASRWTSGRAEQFF.

The chain couples TRBV28 to TRBJ1-1; a possible D gene is TRBD1 (6 bases). Germline CDR1 is MDHEN and CDR2 is SYDVKM. This CDR3 comprises 16 residues. V lost 8 bases, J lost 5 bases, and 24 bases lay in between. CDR3 nucleotides: TGTGCCAGCCACCCTGCGTCGGGGGGGGGCGTAACTGAAGCTTTCTTT. Translated, it gives CASHPASGGGVTEAFF.

This chain connects TRBV11-2 to TRBJ1-6; TRBD1 matches 12 bases. CDR3 length: 15 amino acids. Germline assignment: CDR1 SGHAT and CDR2 FQNNGV. V shed 1 base and J 10 bases; nucleotides not matched to a gene: 2. CDR3 nucleotides: TGTGCCAGCAGCTTAGTAGGGACAGGGGGCTCACCCCTCCACTTT. It is translated as CASSLVGTGGSPLHF.

V is TRBV19 and J is TRBJ1-4, with TRBD1 matching 8 bases. V gave up 10 bases and J gave up 0 bases; unmatched junction bases: 10. The CDR3 extends over 16 amino acids. CDR1 is LNHDA and CDR2 is SQIVND in the germline V gene (reference sequence). The CDR3 protein is CATGDRRIATNEKLFF. The CDR3 DNA follows: TGTGCCACGGGGGACAGGAGAATTGCAACTAATGAAAAACTGTTTTTT.

This clone was counted between two and nine times. This rearrangement joins TRBV19 to TRBJ1-1, with D maybe TRBD1 (6 bases). CDR1 LNHDA and CDR2 SQIVND come from the germline V gene (reference sequence). The CDR3 contains 15 residues. With 6 bases removed from V and 5 bases from J, the gap between germline ends came to 19 bases. The CDR3 DNA reads TGTGCCAGTAGCCCACCGGGAAGGGGGTGGACTGAAGCTTTCTTT. This gives the protein CASSPPGRGWTEAFF.

The chain combines TRBV10-3 with TRBJ1-2, with D possibly TRBD1 on 6 matching bases. There are 14 residues in the CDR3. Trimming removed 3 bases from V and 8 bases from J, with 16 bases in between. Germline lookup yields CDR1 ENHRY and CDR2 SYGVKD. CDR3 amino acids: CAISEMAGAAGYTF. In DNA form, the CDR3 reads TGTGCCATCAGTGAAATGGCAGGGGCGGCAGGCTACACCTTC.

This clone was picked up a small number of times. The rearrangement uses TRBV5-1 and TRBJ2-7, with a weak D call TRBD1 (6 bases). The germline V and J ends were trimmed by 2 bases and 3 bases, with 12 bases remaining between them. The CDR3 has 14 residues. Looked up from germline, CDR1 is SGHRS and CDR2 is YFSETQ. The DNA of the CDR3 is TGCGCCAGCAGCTTACAGGGCCCGGGCTACGAGCAGTACTTC. This sequence encodes CASSLQGPGYEQYF.

The chain recombines TRBV6-5 with TRBJ2-7; 9 positions agree with TRBD1. Losses at the gene ends were 6 bases for V and 1 base for J; bases not matched to a gene: 10. CDR3 length equals 16 residues. Germline-derived CDR1 and CDR2 are MNHEY and SVGAGI. CDR3 residues: CASRYDDRGISYEQYF. For the CDR3, the DNA is TGTGCCAGCAGGTACGACGACAGGGGGATTTCCTACGAGCAGTACTTC.

V gene TRBV6-5 combines with J gene TRBJ2-1; 9 bases agree with TRBD2. J was trimmed by 3 bases and V by 5 bases; bases with no gene match: 2. CDR3 length: 14 amino acids. The V gene's germline CDR1 is MNHEY and CDR2 SVGAGI. The CDR3 DNA follows: TGTGCCAGCAGTGGACTAGCGAGCTACAATGAGCAGTTCTTC. Residues: CASSGLASYNEQFF.

This chain links TRBV18 with TRBJ1-2; 9 positions agree with TRBD1. Germline CDR1 is KGHSH and CDR2 is LQKENI. This CDR3 region has 14 residues. With 1 base clipped from V and 6 bases from J, the junction kept 3 bases outside the gene matches. CDR3 residues: CASSPQGTGHGYTF. DNA for the CDR3: TGTGCCAGCTCACCACAGGGGACAGGGCATGGCTACACCTTC.

This chain joins TRBV7-2 and TRBJ1-1, with D tentatively TRBD1 (6 bases). CDR3 length: 15 residues. CDR1 is SGHTA and CDR2 is FQGNSA in the germline V gene. V lost 4 bases and J lost 2, with 14 bases in between. Here the CDR3 reads CASSWGAGVNTEAFF. CDR3 sequence (DNA): TGTGCCAGCAGCTGGGGTGCAGGGGTCAACACTGAAGCTTTCTTT.

The rearrangement joins TRBV2 to TRBJ1-2; the D is unclear. V lost 6 bases, J lost 8 bases, and 16 bases lay in between. The CDR3 loop spans 13 amino acids. Germline V gene lookup returns CDR1 SNHLY and CDR2 FYNNEI. CDR3 loop: CASRREGEGGYTF. CDR3 in DNA: TGTGCCAGCAGGAGAGAGGGAGAGGGCGGCTACACCTTC.

This clone was observed a few times. The rearrangement joins TRBV6-6 to TRBJ1-1; no definite D call. Trimming took 6 bases from V and 1 from J, leaving 9 bases between them. Looked up from germline, CDR1 is MNHNY and CDR2 is SVGAGI (reference sequence). The CDR3 runs to 13 residues. Written as DNA, the CDR3 is TGTGCCAGCAGACTCAGACAGAACACTGAAGCTTTCTTT. It translates to CASRLRQNTEAFF.

There are a few counts of this clone. The genes are TRBV7-2 and TRBJ2-7, with 12 bases that match TRBD2. CDR1 and CDR2 from the germline V gene are SGHTA and FQGNSA. The CDR3 is 14 residues long. Trimming at V came to 7 bases and at J to 5 bases, leaving 6 bases not matched to a gene. For the CDR3, the DNA is TGTGCCAGCATCCTAGCGGGAGGGTTTCACGAGCAGTACTTC. Translated: CASILAGGFHEQYF. The full variable domain, rest sourced from reference TRBV7-2 and TRBJ2-7, is GAGVSQSPSNKVTEKGKDVELRCDPISGHTALYWYRQSLGQGLEFLIYFQGNSAPDKSGLPSDRFSAERTGGSVSTLTIQRTQQEDSAVYLCASILAGGFHEQYFGPGTRLTVT.

V and J are TRBV23-1 and TRBJ2-5; 9 bases match TRBD1. The DNA end lines up better with TRBJ2-7; the J call may be wrong. TRBV23-1 is an ORF, and what it does is uncertain. This CDR3 contains 17 residues. Here the CDR3 reads CASSPYTRDRVQGEQYF. The CDR3 DNA follows: TGCGCCAGCAGTCCATATACCCGGGACAGGGTTCAAGGCGAGCAGTACTTC.

The chain has TRBV7-9 and TRBJ2-2; no clear D gene. Germline V lookup: CDR1 SEHNR, CDR2 FQNEAQ (reference sequence). The germline V and J ends were trimmed by 5 bases and 3 bases, with 7 bases remaining between them. The CDR3 runs to 13 residues. CDR3 amino acids: CASSLSYTGELFF. CDR3 coding DNA: TGTGCCAGCAGCCTCTCCTACACCGGGGAGCTGTTTTTT.

This chain links TRBV11-2 with TRBJ1-2, with 7 bases lining up with TRBD1. Germline CDR1 reads SGHAT; CDR2 reads FQNNGV. The CDR3 sequence is 13 residues long. The junction had 2 bases not matched to a gene; V was cut back by 5 bases and J by 2 bases. CDR3 bases: TGTGCCAGCAGCCCGGACAGGAACTATGGCTACACCTTC. Translating gives CASSPDRNYGYTF.

The chain has TRBV4-3 and TRBJ1-4, with D possibly matching TRBD1 (6 bases). The CDR3 spans 19 residues. CDR1 LGHNA and CDR2 YSLEER come from the germline V gene. Trimming cost V 0 bases and J 9 bases, with 26 bases left between them. CDR3 coding DNA: TGCGCCAGCAGCCAAGATCAGGGAATCCAGGGGTTCCCGCCGAAAAAACTGTTTTTT. Its translation is CASSQDQGIQGFPPKKLFF.

This clone was recorded a few times. CDR3 sequence: CASSRTGGSSYEQYF. CDR3 sequence (DNA): TGTGCCAGCAGCAGGACAGGGGGAAGCTCCTACGAGCAGTACTTC. The V call is TRBV5-5, the J call TRBJ2-7, with TRBD1 matching over 10 bases. The germline V gene encodes CDR1 SGHKS and CDR2 YYEKEE (reference sequence). V lost 4 bases and J lost 0; bases outside the gene matches: 4. The CDR3 length is 15 residues.

Only a few counts were recorded for this clone. This chain uses TRBV10-3 with TRBJ2-3; 10 nucleotides agree with TRBD2. The germline V gene encodes CDR1 ENHRY and CDR2 SYGVKD. The CDR3 length is 15 residues. J lost 2 bases, V lost 5 bases, and 4 bases had no gene match. The CDR3 nucleotides are TGTGCCATCAGTCTAGCGGGGGATTTCACAGATACGCAGTATTTT. It is translated as CAISLAGDFTDTQYF.

The V and J genes are TRBV29-1 and TRBJ2-7; TRBD2 matches at 13 bases. The junction had 11 bases not matched to a gene; V was cut back by 1 base and J by 2 bases. CDR3 length equals 18 residues. Germline values: CDR1 SQVTM, CDR2 ANQGSEA. CDR3 sequence: CSVEVGTSGMLSPYEQYF. CDR3 in DNA: TGCAGCGTTGAAGTGGGGACTAGCGGGATGCTTAGTCCCTACGAGCAGTACTTC.

The chain carries TRBV10-3 and TRBJ2-7; 8 positions agree with TRBD2. V gave up 9 bases and J gave up 5 bases; unmatched junction bases: 9. The CDR3 is 13 residues long. CDR1 is ENHRY, CDR2 SYGVKD, per germline. The CDR3 protein is CAIKAGESHEQYF. The CDR3 nucleotides are TGTGCCATTAAAGCGGGAGAGAGCCACGAGCAGTACTTC.

The chain is built from TRBV30 and TRBJ1-2; 7 bases agree with TRBD1. This CDR3 has 14 amino acids. V shed 3 bases and J 8 bases; nucleotides not matched to a gene: 12. Looked up from germline, CDR1 is GTSNPN and CDR2 is SVGIG (reference sequence). CDR3 region: CAWSVDRDPLGYTF. CDR3 nucleotides: TGTGCCTGGAGCGTTGACAGGGACCCCTTGGGCTACACCTTC.

The DNA for the CDR3 is TGTGCCAGCAGCGCGGGACTAGCGGGAGGGGGCGAGACCCAGTACTTC. The encoded protein is CASSAGLAGGGETQYF. The chain recombines TRBV11-2 with TRBJ2-5; 16 bases are a match to TRBD2. Germline lookup yields CDR1 SGHAT and CDR2 FQNNGV. The V and J ends lost 5 bases and 5 bases, in that order; junction bases with no gene match: 5. The CDR3 is 16 residues long.

This chain joins TRBV10-3 and TRBJ2-2; 10 bases match TRBD2. The CDR3 has 15 amino acids. J was trimmed by 3 bases and V by 6 bases; bases with no gene match: 4. Germline values: CDR1 ENHRY, CDR2 SYGVKD. CDR3 coding DNA: TGTGCCATCAGAGATAGCGGGAGGTACACCGGGGAGCTGTTTTTT. This sequence encodes CAIRDSGRYTGELFF.